Shown below are 25 T cell receptor beta chains from a single sample sequenced in a study of immune aging and cytomegalovirus after organ transplant listed by TCRdb under 2021. Sample time point, as interpreted from the label and publication: five sample-tagged time points from pre-transplant (day -1) to day 368 post-transplant, pooled. These receptors are not linked to any known antigen. Preparation of the library involved single-cell sequencing. These reads were obtained on an Illumina NovaSeq 6000. The BD Rhapsody Targeted mRNA and AbSeq Reagent Kit was used in a microwell format for cell capture and library preparation. The public reads were quality trimmed at Q25 with fastp and then assembled into clones with MiXCR by TCRdb, keeping productive beta chains. Rows merge per CDR3 protein into single entries with the most common DNA and genes. The sample records tens of thousands of distinct CDR3 sequences, approximately 40% of which are singletons. The ten largest clones add up to 25% of the sample.

The sequencing used CMV peptide-activated CD4+ and CD8+ T cells sorted from blood, collected at five time points, pooled. Interpreted using the paper, the cell subset or site label stands for: sorted CD8+CD137+ and CD4+CD154+ T cells after about 11 h CMV IE-1 peptide stimulation. These receptors came from a female donor who had a heart transplant and CMV viremia.

A single count supports this clonotype. Lacking the conserved final phenylalanine or tryptophan, this CDR3 likely reflects a read error. No DNA is shown, since the ends of the CDR3 on it are uncertain; the CDR3 is the one TCRdb lists. The CDR3: CSATGTVDLNSPPHL. The V and J genes are TRBV20-1 and TRBJ1-6; TRBD1, the table's D call, lacks a check against the DNA. Germline loops: CDR1 DFQATT, CDR2 SNEGSKA (reference sequence). Counting both end residues, the CDR3 totals 15 amino acids.

In its sample, this clonotype was seen many times. The chain is built from TRBV5-4 and TRBJ2-1, with TRBD1 as a possible D gene (7 bases). Germline CDR1 SGHNT, CDR2 YYREEE (reference sequence). This CDR3 contains 15 residues. V dropped 5 bases and J dropped 3 bases, with 15 bases sitting between them. The CDR3 region is CASRAGQSNYNEQFF. The CDR3 nucleotides are TGTGCCAGCAGGGCGGGACAGTCGAACTACAATGAGCAGTTCTTC.

The sample holds a few counts of this clonotype. This CDR3 fails to terminate in the conserved phenylalanine or tryptophan, so it likely reflects a read error. The chain is built from TRBV20-1 and TRBJ2-7; tentative D call: TRBD1 (5 bases). Trimming cost V 3 bases and J 2 bases, with 11 bases left between them. CDR1 and CDR2 from the germline V gene are DFQATT and SNEGSKA (reference sequence). The CDR3 is 13 residues long. In DNA, the CDR3 is TGCAGTGCTAGGAATTGGGGCCCCTACGAGCAGTACCTC. It is translated as CSARNWGPYEQYL.

In this sample, this clonotype turned up many times. CDR3 in DNA: TGTGCCAGCTCACCAAGGGGAAGGACTAGCGGGACTAGCACAGATACGCAGTATTTT. Protein product: CASSPRGRTSGTSTDTQYF. This sequence joins TRBV18 and TRBJ2-3, with 12 bases matching TRBD2. V shed 2 bases and J 0 bases; nucleotides not matched to a gene: 9. The germline gives CDR1 KGHSH, CDR2 LQKENI. The CDR3 is 19 amino acids.

The J gene is TRBJ2-6, the V gene TRBV6-1; D perhaps matches TRBD1 (6 bases). V lost 10 bases to trimming and J lost 1 base, with 8 bases between them. The germline gives CDR1 MNHNS, CDR2 SASEGT. There are 13 residues in the CDR3. CDR3 DNA sequence: TGTGCCATCGACAGGTCTGGGGCCAACGTCCTGACTTTC. Translating it yields CAIDRSGANVLTF.

This chain joins TRBV25-1 and TRBJ1-4; no clear D. This CDR3 has 14 residues. Trimming removed 3 bases at V and 8 bases at J, with 13 bases between. Germline V gene data show CDR1 as MGHDK and CDR2 as SYGVNS. CDR3 loop: CASSDGQWAEKLFF. The DNA of the CDR3 is TGTGCCAGCAGTGATGGGCAATGGGCCGAAAAACTGTTTTTT. The complete variable domain, with remaining parts taken from reference TRBV25-1 and TRBJ1-4, reads EADIYQTPRYLVIGTGKKITLECSQTMGHDKMYWYQQDPGMELHLIHYSYGVNSTEKGDLSSESTVSRIRTEHFPLTLESARPSHTSQYLCASSDGQWAEKLFFGSGTQLSVL.

This clonotype was counted a single time. The chain joins TRBV20-1 to TRBJ1-5; D uncertain. The V end lost 6 bases, the J end lost 1 base, and 10 bases lay between the germline ends. The CDR3 contains 13 residues. Germline V CDR1 and CDR2: DFQATT, SNEGSKA (reference sequence). The CDR3 DNA follows: TGCAGTGCGGCGCGGGAGAGCAATCAGCCCCAGCATTTT. This translates into CSAARESNQPQHF.

On this clonotype: At one end, the junction sequence differs from germline, possibly due to a read error. This chain links TRBV20-1 with TRBJ2-1; 7 bases map to TRBD2. There are 14 residues in the CDR3. CDR1 is DFQATT and CDR2 is SNEGSKA in the germline V gene (reference sequence). The CDR3 DNA reads as TGCAGTGCTAGGGGCCGAGCGGGATGCAATGAGCAGTCCTTC. It translates to CSARGRAGCNEQSF.

Details on this clonotype: At one end, the junction sequence differs from germline, possibly due to a read error. The rearrangement uses TRBV20-1 and TRBJ2-1, with D unresolved. Germline V lookup: CDR1 DFQATT, CDR2 SNEGSKA (reference sequence). The CDR3 runs to 15 residues. CDR3: CSAPPIGSSYNEQSF. The CDR3 nucleotides are TGCAGTGCCCCCCCGATCGGAAGCTCCTACAATGAGCAGTCCTTC.

This chain joins TRBV14 and TRBJ2-3, with a possible D match to TRBD1 (6 bases). Looked up from germline, CDR1 is SGHDN and CDR2 is FVKESK. The CDR3 is made up of 15 amino acids. Trimming took 4 bases from V and 0 from J, leaving 11 bases between them. CDR3 sequence: CASSPTGSSTDTQYF. Here the CDR3 DNA reads TGTGCCAGCAGCCCCACAGGGTCTAGCACAGATACGCAGTATTTT.

V gene TRBV28 combines with J gene TRBJ2-2, with 7 bases identical to TRBD1. This CDR3 is built from 15 residues. With 5 bases clipped from V and 6 bases from J, the junction kept 9 bases outside the gene matches. Germline lookup yields CDR1 MDHEN and CDR2 SYDVKM. As DNA, the CDR3 is TGTGCCAGCAGTCCGAGGACCCAGGGGGCCGGGGAGCTGTTTTTT. It yields the protein CASSPRTQGAGELFF.

A single count supports this clonotype. CDR3 sequence: CASSLTAAQSSGANVLTF. The CDR3 region has the DNA TGCGCCAGCAGCTTAACGGCGGCCCAGAGCTCTGGGGCCAACGTCCTGACTTTC. The chain recombines TRBV5-1 with TRBJ2-6; D not resolved. V lost 2 bases to trimming and J lost 0 bases, with 15 bases between them. The CDR3 runs 18 residues. The V gene's germline CDR1 is SGHRS and CDR2 YFSETQ.

V usage is TRBV30 and J usage is TRBJ2-2, with D possibly matching TRBD1 (5 bases). In germline, CDR1 is GTSNPN, CDR2 SVGIG (reference sequence). Deletions cut 2 bases from V and 9 bases from J, with 16 bases between. The CDR3 consists of 14 residues. This CDR3 reads CAWSHMGRARELFF. The CDR3 nucleotides are TGTGCCTGGAGTCATATGGGGCGAGCCCGGGAGCTGTTTTTT. Supplemented by reference TRBV30 and TRBJ2-2, the full variable domain reads SQTIHQWPATLVQPVGSPLSLECTVEGTSNPNLYWYRQAAGRGLQLLFYSVGIGQISSEVPQNLSASRPQDRQFILSSKKLLLSDSGFYLCAWSHMGRARELFFGEGSRLTVL.

This clonotype occurred many times. The chain is built from TRBV5-1 and TRBJ2-3; possibly TRBD2 for D (6 bases). V lost 4 bases to trimming and J lost 1 base, with 10 bases between them. Germline V CDR1 and CDR2: SGHRS, YFSETQ. The CDR3 length is 14 residues. Written as DNA, the CDR3 is TGCGCCAGCAGCGAGACTAGGCGCACAGATACGCAGTATTTT. It codes for CASSETRRTDTQYF.

This clonotype was detected many times. The chain uses TRBV2 and TRBJ1-2; no reliable D call. Germline CDR1 reads SNHLY; CDR2 reads FYNNEI. The CDR3 sequence is 12 residues long. V was clipped by 1 base and J by 8 bases, with 8 bases between them. The CDR3 protein is CASSEGVRGYTF. The DNA for the CDR3 is TGTGCCAGCAGTGAAGGGGTTAGGGGCTACACCTTC.

As regards this clonotype: An end of the junction does not agree with germline; a read error may underlie this. The chain is built from TRBV5-1 and TRBJ2-7; a weak D match, TRBD1 (6 bases). The germline CDR1 and CDR2 sequences are SGHRS and YFSETQ. CDR3 length: 13 residues. The CDR3 sequence is CASSRTDSYEQYF. As DNA, the CDR3 is TGCGCCAGCAGCCGGACAGACTCCTATGAGCAGTACTTC.

The rearrangement joins TRBV5-5 to TRBJ2-5; D not certain. With 4 bases removed from V and 5 bases from J, the gap between germline ends came to 12 bases. CDR1 is SGHKS, CDR2 YYEKEE, per germline (reference sequence). The CDR3 loop spans 13 amino acids. The CDR3 protein is CASSLARQETQYF. In DNA form, the CDR3 reads TGTGCCAGCAGCCTCGCCAGGCAGGAGACCCAGTACTTC.

This clonotype was detected ten times or more. The chain recombines TRBV6-1 with TRBJ1-1; D remains ambiguous. Per germline, CDR1 MNHNS and CDR2 SASEGT. Trimming stripped 1 base from V and 5 bases from J, with 17 bases between. The CDR3 has 16 residues. CDR3 nucleotides: TGTGCCAGCAGTGAAGGAGGAGTTCTAAGAGCAACTGAAGCTTTCTTT. Translated, it gives CASSEGGVLRATEAFF.

V and J are TRBV29-1 and TRBJ2-7, with TRBD1 matching 9 bases. This CDR3 region has 15 residues. V gave up 3 bases and J gave up 2 bases; unmatched junction bases: 8. The germline CDR1 and CDR2 sequences are SQVTM and ANQGSEA. DNA for the CDR3: TGCAGCGTTGAGGTCGGGGACAGGGACGCCTACGAGCAGTACTTC. Translated: CSVEVGDRDAYEQYF.

This clonotype has at least ten counts. The V and J genes are TRBV3-1 and TRBJ1-2, with a weak D call TRBD1 (6 bases). Trimming pared 2 bases from V and 9 bases from J, leaving 16 bases between. The CDR3 contains 14 residues. Germline CDR1 LGHDT, CDR2 YNNKEL (reference sequence). This CDR3 reads CASSQLARGFSYTF. As DNA, the CDR3 is TGTGCCAGCAGCCAATTGGCCAGGGGATTTAGCTACACCTTC.

The V gene is TRBV6-2 or TRBV6-3, the J gene TRBJ2-3; D is ambiguous. The assigned J gene may be wrong: the sequence end matches TRBJ1-5 better. Germline CDR1 and CDR2: MNHEY and SVGEGT. The CDR3 is made up of 14 amino acids. In DNA form, the CDR3 reads TGTGCCAGCAATAGGGAGGTGAACACGAGGACGCAGCATTTT. Encoded protein: CASNREVNTRTQHF.

Many counts were recorded for this clonotype. J is TRBJ2-7 and V is TRBV28; 11 bases match TRBD2. V was clipped by 3 bases and J by 4 bases; unmatched bases: 8. This CDR3 spans 16 amino acids. In germline, CDR1 is MDHEN, CDR2 SYDVKM. CDR3 region: CASSFSASGGFYEQYF. In DNA form, the CDR3 reads TGTGCCAGCAGTTTTTCTGCTAGCGGGGGGTTTTACGAGCAGTACTTC.

This clonotype was observed many times. The gene calls are TRBV18 and TRBJ1-1, with D perhaps matching TRBD1 (6 bases). V lost 5 bases, J lost 7 bases, and 11 bases lay in between. Per the germline V gene, CDR1 is KGHSH and CDR2 is LQKENI. The CDR3 sequence is 12 residues long. For the CDR3, the DNA is TGTGCCAGCTCAACCGGGACAATTGAAGCTTTCTTT. The encoded protein is CASSTGTIEAFF.

This clonotype was counted many times. The chain employs TRBV5-4 and TRBJ2-2; D not resolved. Trimming pared 1 base from V and 9 bases from J, leaving 7 bases between. The CDR3 extends over 12 amino acids. CDR1 is SGHNT and CDR2 is YYREEE in the germline V gene (reference sequence). The CDR3 nucleotides are TGTGCCAGCAGCTTGCAGAATCGGGAGCTGTTTTTT. It yields the protein CASSLQNRELFF.

Ten or more counts support this clonotype. This chain connects TRBV28 to TRBJ1-1; 10 positions agree with TRBD1. Germline V gene data show CDR1 as MDHEN and CDR2 as SYDVKM. Losses at the gene ends were 4 bases for V and 0 bases for J; bases not matched to a gene: 8. The CDR3 has 17 residues. The CDR3 DNA is TGTGCCAGCAGTTCGCCACTCGGGACAGGGGTGAACACTGAAGCTTTCTTT. Protein sequence: CASSSPLGTGVNTEAFF. The entire variable domain, with the rest obtained from reference TRBV28 and TRBJ1-1, is as follows: DVKVTQSSRYLVKRTGEKVFLECVQDMDHENMFWYRQDPGLGLRLIYFSYDVKMKEKGDIPEGYSVSREKKERFSLILESASTNQTSMYLCASSSPLGTGVNTEAFFGQGTRLTVV.